The sequence of this TCR beta chain was determined in a study of PD-1 blockade in classical Hodgkin lymphoma. Study at large: Intravenous delivery of nivolumab at 3 mg/kg to patients occurred every 2 weeks.

In regard to this clone: Its target is not known.

Every patient experienced relapse after autologous stem cell transplantation, and brentuximab vedotin exposure varied. The patients, who had relapsed/refractory classical Hodgkin lymphoma, achieved best responses of complete response, partial response or progressive disease. Findings and limits, study-wide: It was reported that newly diagnosed patients had less baseline TCR diversity than healthy donors. The causes of the repertoire differences, possibly disease activity or prior therapy, remain undefined.

Clones were sequenced by immunoSEQ multiplex PCR, and TCRdb holds only the in-frame ones, with some missing. The profile shows fewer than 50,000 clones, about 88% of them singletons. Per germline, CDR1 SEHNR and CDR2 FQNEAQ (reference sequence). Trimming shortened V by 3 bases and J by 8 bases, and 20 bases separated the two germline ends. The CDR3 is 16 amino acids. The sample was peripheral blood mononuclear cells (PBMCs), taken at baseline. The rearrangement joins TRBV7-9 to TRBJ2-1; possibly TRBD2 for D (5 bases). The origin of this receptor is a human donor with classical Hodgkin lymphoma. The chain's CDR3 is CASSFPPGMRAHEQFF. CDR3 DNA sequence: TGTGCCAGCAGCTTCCCCCCTGGCATGAGGGCGCATGAGCAGTTCTTC.